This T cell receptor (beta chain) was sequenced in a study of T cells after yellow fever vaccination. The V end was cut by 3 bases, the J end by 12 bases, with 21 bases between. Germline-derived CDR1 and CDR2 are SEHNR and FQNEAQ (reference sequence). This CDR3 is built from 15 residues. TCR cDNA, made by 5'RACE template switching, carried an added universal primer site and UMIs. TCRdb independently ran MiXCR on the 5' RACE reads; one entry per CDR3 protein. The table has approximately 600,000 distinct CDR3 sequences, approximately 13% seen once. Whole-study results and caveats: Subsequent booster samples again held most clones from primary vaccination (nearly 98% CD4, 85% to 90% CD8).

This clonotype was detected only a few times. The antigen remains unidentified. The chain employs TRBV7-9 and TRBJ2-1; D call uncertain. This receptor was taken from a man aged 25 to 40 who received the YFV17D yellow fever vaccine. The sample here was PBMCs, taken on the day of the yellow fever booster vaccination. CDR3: CASSFGDGSAASQFF. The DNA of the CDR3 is TGTGCCAGCAGCTTCGGCGATGGATCGGCGGCTTCGCAGTTCTTC.